A single sample is the source of the 19 T cell receptor beta chains below, sequenced in a study of T cell repertoires in cytomegalovirus infection. TCRdb ran MiXCR on the reads and lists one entry per CDR3 protein. The table includes about 900,000 distinct CDR3 sequences, around 29% detected once. Their specific antigens are unknown. Material: cultured CD8+ T cells from PBMCs, obtained from culture after CMV antigen stimulation. These receptors were obtained from a human donor in good health (CMV status not recorded). Some clones in this sample may be carry-over from other donors' samples.

Here the CDR3 DNA reads TGTGCCGGTCACACAGGGGCCAACTATGGCTACACCTTC. It is translated as CAGHTGANYGYTF. The chain is built from TRBV2 and TRBJ1-2; TRBD1 aligns across 7 bases. This CDR3 is 13 amino acids long. The ends lost 11 bases at V and 2 bases at J; junction bases unmatched: 8. Germline-derived CDR1 and CDR2 are SNHLY and FYNNEI.

In its sample, this clonotype was seen many times. The chain is built from TRBV7-6 and TRBJ1-6, with 12 bases identical to TRBD1. This CDR3 comprises 16 residues. Trimming took 3 bases from V and 10 from J; bases not matched to a gene: 7. Germline V CDR1 and CDR2: SGHVS, FNYEAQ. CDR3 DNA sequence: TGTGCCAGCAGCTTGGGGACAGGGGGCTCGGAGTCACCCCTCCACTTT. This encodes CASSLGTGGSESPLHF. The full variable domain, its missing parts supplied by reference TRBV7-6 and TRBJ1-6, is GAGVSQSPRYKVTKRGQDVALRCDPISGHVSLYWYRQALGQGPEFLTYFNYEAQQDKSGLPNDRFSAERPEGSISTLTIQRTEQRDSAMYRCASSLGTGGSESPLHFGNGTRLTVT.

This clonotype has a handful of counts. This chain uses TRBV14 with TRBJ1-2, with 7 bases identical to TRBD1. This CDR3 spans 15 amino acids. CDR1 is SGHDN and CDR2 is FVKESK in the germline V gene. The V segment lost 4 bases and the J segment 8 bases; nucleotides outside the gene matches: 13. This CDR3 reads CASSLTNTGVDGYTF. In DNA form, the CDR3 reads TGTGCCAGCAGCCTTACCAACACAGGGGTGGACGGCTACACCTTC.

There are a few counts of this clonotype. The J gene is TRBJ2-2, the V gene TRBV7-2; 7 positions agree with TRBD2. Looked up from germline, CDR1 is SGHTA and CDR2 is FQGNSA. V trimming: 3 bases; J trimming: 2 bases; junction bases outside the gene matches: 3. CDR3 length: 15 amino acids. CDR3 residues: CASSFWGGNTGELFF. CDR3 DNA sequence: TGTGCCAGCAGCTTCTGGGGGGGAAACACCGGGGAGCTGTTTTTT.

The sample holds a few counts of this clonotype. V gene TRBV6-4 combines with J gene TRBJ2-1; 11 positions match TRBD1. From germline, CDR1 is MRHNA and CDR2 SNTAGT. Germline trimming cut 8 bases from V and 8 bases from J; bases unmatched to any gene: 11. The CDR3 consists of 15 residues. The DNA for the CDR3 is TGTGCCAGCGGTTTGGCGGGACAGGGGGTCCATGAGCAGTTCTTC. This codes for CASGLAGQGVHEQFF.

The genes are TRBV19 and TRBJ2-4; D not resolved. Germline V gene lookup returns CDR1 LNHDA and CDR2 SQIVND (reference sequence). The V end was cut by 1 base, the J end by 3 bases, with 10 bases between. The CDR3 runs to 15 residues. Here the CDR3 DNA reads TGTGCCAGTAGTATAGGTTCAAGTTTCAAAAACATTCAGTACTTC. It translates to CASSIGSSFKNIQYF.

This sequence joins TRBV27 and TRBJ1-5; D perhaps matches TRBD1 (5 bases). The germline V and J ends were trimmed by 7 bases and 2 bases, with 18 bases remaining between them. The V gene's germline CDR1 is MNHEY and CDR2 SMNVEV (reference sequence). This CDR3 has 16 residues. The chain's CDR3 is CASKPGGPQGNQPQHF. As DNA, the CDR3 is TGTGCCAGCAAACCCGGGGGTCCGCAAGGCAATCAGCCCCAGCATTTT.

This clonotype was counted a few times. This chain connects TRBV6-2 or TRBV6-3 to TRBJ1-6; no firm D call. Trimming pared 4 bases from V and 0 bases from J, leaving 22 bases between. The CDR3 sequence is 20 residues long. Germline V gives CDR1 MNHEY, CDR2 SVGEGT. The CDR3 sequence is CASSSGPGMEWSSYNSPLHF. As DNA, the CDR3 is TGTGCCAGCAGTTCTGGACCCGGAATGGAATGGAGCTCCTATAATTCACCCCTCCACTTT.

The gene calls are TRBV3-1 and TRBJ1-1; D unclear. CDR1 and CDR2 from the germline V gene are LGHDT and YNNKEL (reference sequence). Trimming shortened V by 0 bases and J by 3 bases, and 8 bases separated the two germline ends. This CDR3 region has 14 residues. The CDR3 loop reads CASSQEGTYTEAFF. The CDR3 nucleotides read TGTGCCAGCAGCCAAGAGGGAACTTACACTGAAGCTTTCTTT.

This clonotype was recorded a few times. The V gene is TRBV12-5, the J gene TRBJ1-4; 7 nucleotides align to TRBD1. CDR3 length equals 16 residues. After removal of 3 bases from V and 0 bases from J, the junction contained 4 bases not matched to a gene. CDR1 and CDR2 (germline): LGHNT, FRNRAP. DNA for the CDR3: TGTGCTAGTGGTTTCGGGACAGTTGCAACTAATGAAAAACTGTTTTTT. Translating gives CASGFGTVATNEKLFF. Full variable domain (remainder filled in from reference TRBV12-5 and TRBJ1-4): DARVTQTPRHKVTEMGQEVTMRCQPILGHNTVFWYRQTMMQGLELLAYFRNRAPLDDSGMPKDRFSAEMPDATLATLKIQPSEPRDSAVYFCASGFGTVATNEKLFFGSGTQLSVL.

This clonotype was detected many times. V is TRBV7-8 and J is TRBJ2-6; D might be TRBD2 (6 bases). Trimming stripped 3 bases from V and 2 bases from J, with 8 bases between. This CDR3 has 15 residues. The germline CDR1 and CDR2 sequences are SGHVS and FQNEAQ. In DNA, the CDR3 is TGTGCCAGCAGCTTTGGAGGGCCTGGGGCCAACGTCCTGACTTTC. Its protein is CASSFGGPGANVLTF.

The chain uses TRBV5-1 and TRBJ2-7; a weak D match, TRBD1 (5 bases). The CDR3 sequence is 14 residues long. Germline assignment: CDR1 SGHRS and CDR2 YFSETQ. V dropped 2 bases and J dropped 2 bases, with 11 bases sitting between them. The CDR3 coding sequence is TGCGCCAGCAGCTTCCCCGCAGGGACCTACGAGCAGTACTTC. Amino acid sequence: CASSFPAGTYEQYF. The whole variable domain, filled in from reference TRBV5-1 and TRBJ2-7, reads KAGVTQTPRYLIKTRGQQVTLSCSPISGHRSVSWYQQTPGQGLQFLFEYFSETQRNKGNFPGRFSGRQFSNSRSEMNVSTLELGDSALYLCASSFPAGTYEQYFGPGTRLTVT.

The gene calls are TRBV27 and TRBJ2-6; D uncertain. Deletions cut 3 bases from V and 3 bases from J, with 9 bases between. This CDR3 comprises 15 residues. The V gene's germline CDR1 is MNHEY and CDR2 SMNVEV (reference sequence). The CDR3 reads CASSLVPGGANVLTF. In nucleotides, the CDR3 is TGTGCCAGCAGTTTGGTCCCCGGTGGGGCCAACGTCCTGACTTTC.

V is TRBV7-6 and J is TRBJ1-2; 10 bases line up with TRBD1. The germline V gene encodes CDR1 SGHVS and CDR2 FNYEAQ. The V segment lost 5 bases and the J segment 6 bases; nucleotides outside the gene matches: 9. The CDR3 sequence is 15 residues long. Here the CDR3 reads CASSIPGQGNDGYTF. The CDR3 DNA sequence: TGTGCCAGCAGCATCCCGGGACAGGGGAATGATGGCTACACCTTC.

There are a few counts of this clonotype. The genes are TRBV6-2 or TRBV6-3 and TRBJ2-1, with unresolved D. Germline values: CDR1 MNHEY, CDR2 SVGEGT. The CDR3 sequence is 12 residues long. The V end lost 2 bases, the J end lost 9 bases, and 8 bases lay between the germline ends. The chain's CDR3 is CASSYRPSEQFF. The CDR3 DNA is TGTGCCAGCAGTTACCGTCCCAGTGAGCAGTTCTTC.

This clonotype was seen a handful of times. The chain joins TRBV2 to TRBJ2-7; 10 bases fit TRBD1. Trimming cost V 1 base and J 0 bases; bases outside gene matches: 0. The CDR3 has 15 amino acids. Germline V lookup: CDR1 SNHLY, CDR2 FYNNEI. The CDR3 DNA reads TGTGCCAGCAGTGAAGGGACAGGGGGCTCCTACGAGCAGTACTTC. It encodes CASSEGTGGSYEQYF.

The table lists this clonotype with many counts. The chain joins TRBV12-3 or TRBV12-4 to TRBJ1-5; D gene unclear. V lost 6 bases and J lost 2, with 14 bases in between. This CDR3 is built from 15 residues. CDR3 DNA sequence: TGTGCCAGCAGCCCCCGGCCTGGCGGCAATCAGCCCCAGCATTTT. This gives the protein CASSPRPGGNQPQHF.

The CDR3 loop reads CATSEQGHQPQHF. CDR3 nucleotide sequence: TGCGCCACCTCCGAACAGGGGCATCAGCCCCAGCATTTT. The chain employs TRBV4-1 and TRBJ1-5; 7 bases map to TRBD1. V lost 10 bases to trimming and J lost 5 bases; unmatched junction nucleotides: 8. The CDR3 runs 13 residues. The germline CDR1 and CDR2 sequences are MGHRA and YSYEKL.

The J gene is TRBJ1-1, the V gene TRBV19, with D possibly matching TRBD1 (6 bases). V was pared by 1 base and J by 7 bases, with 16 bases between. The CDR3 runs 15 residues. The germline V gene encodes CDR1 LNHDA and CDR2 SQIVND (reference sequence). The CDR3 region is CASSIGPPGGGEAFF. The CDR3 DNA follows: TGTGCCAGTAGTATAGGCCCCCCGGGGGGCGGTGAAGCTTTCTTT.